This T cell receptor (beta chain) originates from a study of OX40 agonist ivuxolimab in advanced cancers. Study information: Participants, roughly 81% male, averaged approximately 60 years of age, ranging from roughly 20 to 80. Prior checkpoint blockade (anti-PD-1, anti-PD-L1 or anti-CTLA-4) was permitted; over 30% had it.

The study, taken as a whole, reports: Both CD4+ and CD8+ T cell populations in blood had undergone clonal expansion by week 6 at 0.1 to 3.0 mg/kg.

The CDR3 runs to 13 residues. Germline V gene data show CDR1 as SGHAT and CDR2 as FQNNGV. The V gene lost 4 bases and the J gene lost 7 bases, with 13 bases spanning the gap. Some clones are missing from TCRdb's copy, which holds only in-frame ones; the method was immunoSEQ multiplex PCR. This table has approximately 40,000 clones, 80% appearing once. In the case of this clone: What it recognizes is unknown.

Source: CD4+ or CD8+ T cells sorted from blood, taken in a trial of the OX40 agonist ivuxolimab. The receptor was derived from an adult with an advanced solid tumor such as melanoma, head and neck, liver or kidney cancer. V is TRBV11-2 and J is TRBJ1-1; no definite D call. DNA for the CDR3: TGTGCCAGCAGCTCTGACATGAGTAGTGAAGCTTTCTTT. Amino acid sequence: CASSSDMSSEAFF.